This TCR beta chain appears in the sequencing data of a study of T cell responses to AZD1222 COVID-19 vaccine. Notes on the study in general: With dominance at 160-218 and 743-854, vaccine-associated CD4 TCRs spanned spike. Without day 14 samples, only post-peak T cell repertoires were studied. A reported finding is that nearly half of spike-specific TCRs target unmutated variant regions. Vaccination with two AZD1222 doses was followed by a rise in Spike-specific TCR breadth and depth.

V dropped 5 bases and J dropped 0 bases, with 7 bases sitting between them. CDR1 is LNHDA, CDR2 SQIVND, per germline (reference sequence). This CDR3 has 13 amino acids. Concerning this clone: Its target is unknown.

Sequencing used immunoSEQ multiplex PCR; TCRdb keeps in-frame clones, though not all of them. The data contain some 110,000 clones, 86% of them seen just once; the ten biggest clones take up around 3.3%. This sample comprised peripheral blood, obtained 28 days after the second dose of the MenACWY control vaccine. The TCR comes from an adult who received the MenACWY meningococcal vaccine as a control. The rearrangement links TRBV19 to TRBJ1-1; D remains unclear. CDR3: CASSRRVNTEAFF. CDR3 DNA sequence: TGTGCCAGTAGTCGAAGGGTGAACACTGAAGCTTTCTTT.